This T cell receptor (beta chain) was captured in a study of T cells in Graves' hyperthyroidism and ophthalmopathy. RNA transcripts gave rise to amplified TCR beta CDR3 regions. TCR CDR3 regions were first amplified by RT-PCR with HTBI primers. MiXCR, applied by TCRdb to the multiplex PCR reads, yields one record per CDR3 protein. The sample includes around 340,000 distinct CDR3 sequences, approximately 17% seen only once; the top ten take roughly a third. Blood dates from first hyperthyroidism diagnosis, before any ophthalmopathy symptoms. The V end was cut by 7 bases, the J end by 3 bases, with 7 bases between. The CDR3 has 12 residues. Germline CDR1 LNHDA, CDR2 SQIVND (reference sequence). This clonotype was found a few times. The antigen is undetermined. Points from the study as a whole: Clonotypes that were expanded in thyroid above 0.001 mostly appeared in blood too.

J is TRBJ1-5 and V is TRBV19; D is unresolved. The clonotype was recovered from a woman in her thirties with Graves' hyperthyroidism that later progressed to Graves' ophthalmopathy. Sequenced input: blood. Here the CDR3 DNA reads TGTGCCAGTAAAGGCGACAATCAGCCCCAGCATTTT. As protein: CASKGDNQPQHF.